Listed here are 30 T cell receptor beta chains from one sample, sequenced in a study of monozygotic twins with inflammatory bowel disease. TCRdb re-called the 5' RACE reads and gives one entry per CDR3 protein, without DNA. The sample's table shows 110,000 to 150,000 distinct CDR3 sequences. The sequenced sample was blood. These receptors all stem from a human donor with ulcerative colitis or Crohn's disease, or a healthy co-twin of an affected twin (not recorded which).

The CDR3 loop is CASSDRLGGELFF. The gene calls are TRBV2 and TRBJ2-2; no DNA is available, so the TRBD2 call from TCRdb remains unchecked. Germline V gene lookup returns CDR1 SNHLY and CDR2 FYNNEI. The CDR3 covers 13 residues.

This rearrangement joins TRBV20-1 to TRBJ1-6; TCRdb's assignment of TRBD1 cannot be checked, as there is no DNA. CDR1 is DFQATT, CDR2 SNEGSKA, per germline (reference sequence). This CDR3 spans 13 amino acids. This chain's CDR3 is CSSPGQGNSPLHF.

This chain uses TRBV5-1 with TRBJ2-7. There are 13 residues in the CDR3. Looked up from germline, CDR1 is SGHRS and CDR2 is YFSETQ. The CDR3 here is CASSPDLLYEQYF. Supplemented by reference TRBV5-1 and TRBJ2-7, the full variable domain reads KAGVTQTPRYLIKTRGQQVTLSCSPISGHRSVSWYQQTPGQGLQFLFEYFSETQRNKGNFPGRFSGRQFSNSRSEMNVSTLELGDSALYLCASSPDLLYEQYFGPGTRLTVT.

CDR3 sequence reads: CASSSLRTSGRNTQYF. This chain links TRBV13 with TRBJ2-3; the D call of TRBD2 rests on TCRdb alone, since no DNA is present to check it. The CDR3 runs 16 residues. Looked up from germline, CDR1 is PRHDT and CDR2 is FYEKMQ (reference sequence).

The rearrangement links TRBV20-1 to TRBJ2-6; lacking DNA, the TRBD2 call made by TCRdb goes unchecked. This CDR3 comprises 14 residues. Germline values: CDR1 DFQATT, CDR2 SNEGSKA (reference sequence). CDR3 protein: CSAITRTGANVLTF.

V is TRBV4-2 and J is TRBJ2-7; TCRdb names TRBD2, which stays unverified in the absence of DNA. CDR3 length equals 16 residues. CDR1 LGHNA and CDR2 YNFKEQ come from the germline V gene. CDR3 in amino acids: CASSPAPTSGAYEQYF.

The V gene is TRBV2, the J gene TRBJ1-5. The germline V gene has CDR1 SNHLY and CDR2 FYNNEI. This CDR3 is 11 amino acids long. The CDR3 protein is CASRESEAQHF.

This sequence joins TRBV15 and TRBJ1-5; TCRdb designates TRBD1, a call that cannot be tested without DNA. This CDR3 region has 17 residues. The V gene's germline CDR1 is LNHNV and CDR2 YYDKDF (reference sequence). The CDR3 here is CATSRIGGANSNQPQHF.

The chain combines TRBV11-2 with TRBJ2-5. The germline gives CDR1 SGHAT, CDR2 FQNNGV. The length of the CDR3 is 14 residues. This chain's CDR3 is CASSFGRREETQYF.

The V and J genes are TRBV27 and TRBJ2-1; TCRdb reports TRBD2, a call that lacks DNA to check it against. The germline gives CDR1 MNHEY, CDR2 SMNVEV (reference sequence). The CDR3 runs to 14 residues. CDR3 protein: CASSFVGRHNEQFF.

The rearrangement links TRBV7-2 to TRBJ2-5; TCRdb picks TRBD2, but there is no DNA to check that call. Germline V gives CDR1 SGHTA, CDR2 FQGNSA. The CDR3 extends over 15 amino acids. Here the CDR3 reads CASSRERGLQETQYF. The full variable domain, rest sourced from reference TRBV7-2 and TRBJ2-5, is GAGVSQSPSNKVTEKGKDVELRCDPISGHTALYWYRQSLGQGLEFLIYFQGNSAPDKSGLPSDRFSAERTGGSVSTLTIQRTQQEDSAVYLCASSRERGLQETQYFGPGTRLLVL.

The V and J genes are TRBV7-9 and TRBJ2-5. CDR3 length: 15 amino acids. The germline CDR1 and CDR2 sequences are SEHNR and FQNEAQ (reference sequence). The CDR3 loop reads CASSLVRQEQETQYF.

V usage is TRBV25-1 and J usage is TRBJ2-7; the TCRdb call, TRBD2, lacks DNA for checking. This CDR3 contains 15 residues. Germline CDR1 is MGHDK and CDR2 is SYGVNS. This CDR3 reads CASSDLREASYEQYF.

The chain carries TRBV5-1 and TRBJ2-2; TCRdb gives TRBD1 as the D gene, but with no DNA this cannot be confirmed. The CDR3 has 15 residues. Germline V gene data show CDR1 as SGHRS and CDR2 as YFSETQ. The CDR3 loop reads CASSSGTGVAGELFF.

The gene calls are TRBV5-1 and TRBJ2-3; the D call of TRBD1 rests on TCRdb alone, since no DNA is present to check it. CDR1 is SGHRS and CDR2 is YFSETQ in the germline V gene. The length of the CDR3 is 22 residues. CDR3 protein: CASSFSPTDRGLVRSATDTQYF. Complete variable domain (other parts from reference TRBV5-1 and TRBJ2-3): KAGVTQTPRYLIKTRGQQVTLSCSPISGHRSVSWYQQTPGQGLQFLFEYFSETQRNKGNFPGRFSGRQFSNSRSEMNVSTLELGDSALYLCASSFSPTDRGLVRSATDTQYFGPGTRLTVL.

The rearrangement links TRBV7-9 to TRBJ2-5. CDR3 length: 12 residues. CDR1 is SEHNR and CDR2 is FQNEAQ in the germline V gene (reference sequence). This chain's CDR3 is CASSLWVETQYF.

CDR3 loop: CAWSAGAGGRTDTQYF. V gene TRBV30 combines with J gene TRBJ2-3; TCRdb calls TRBD1, which cannot be checked without DNA. CDR1 and CDR2 (germline): GTSNPN, SVGIG (reference sequence). CDR3 length: 16 residues.

The chain couples TRBV6-5 to TRBJ1-2; TCRdb names TRBD1, which stays unverified in the absence of DNA. The CDR3 length is 14 residues. Germline values: CDR1 MNHEY, CDR2 SVGAGI. CDR3 region: CASSYSDRANGYTF.

The chain links TRBV19 to TRBJ2-1; TCRdb selects TRBD2, and the lack of DNA leaves this call unchecked. From germline, CDR1 is LNHDA and CDR2 SQIVND (reference sequence). CDR3 length: 13 residues. The CDR3: CATRLAERNEQFF.

The chain couples TRBV27 to TRBJ2-7; TCRdb picks TRBD2, but there is no DNA to check that call. CDR3 length: 13 amino acids. Germline CDR1 and CDR2: MNHEY and SMNVEV (reference sequence). CDR3 residues: CASSPGLFYEQYF.

The rearrangement links TRBV2 to TRBJ1-6; the D call of TRBD1 rests on TCRdb alone, since no DNA is present to check it. CDR3 length equals 15 residues. The germline gives CDR1 SNHLY, CDR2 FYNNEI. CDR3 sequence reads: CASSQQGASNSPLHF.

The chain has TRBV12-3 or TRBV12-4 and TRBJ2-7; the TCRdb call, TRBD2, lacks DNA for checking. The CDR3 runs to 15 residues. The CDR3 reads CASSQLAGGPYEQYF.

CDR3: CASSPGLAGESFNEQFF. The chain is built from TRBV6-2 or TRBV6-3 and TRBJ2-1; TCRdb designates TRBD2, a call that cannot be tested without DNA. Germline values: CDR1 MNHEY, CDR2 SVGEGT. This CDR3 has 17 amino acids.

V and J are TRBV5-1 and TRBJ2-5; TCRdb lists TRBD1, though no DNA is available to test this call. Per germline, CDR1 SGHRS and CDR2 YFSETQ. The CDR3 spans 13 residues. CDR3 residues: CASSPGQQETQYF.

V is TRBV7-9 and J is TRBJ2-7; TCRdb outputs TRBD1, but without DNA this stays unchecked. Germline CDR1 and CDR2: SEHNR and FQNEAQ (reference sequence). The CDR3 contains 14 residues. The CDR3 region is CASSSFQGGGEQYF.

The chain recombines TRBV24-1 with TRBJ1-1; TCRdb's D call, TRBD1, is unchecked because there is no DNA. The germline gives CDR1 KGHDR, CDR2 SFDVKD. This CDR3 contains 13 residues. CDR3 region: CATTRDVGTEAFF.

The chain couples TRBV5-4 to TRBJ1-6; TCRdb indicates TRBD1, and absent DNA this call remains unverified. CDR1 and CDR2 (germline): SGHNT, YYREEE (reference sequence). The CDR3 runs to 16 residues. The CDR3 spells CASSLAHRGYNSPLHF.

The genes are TRBV5-4 and TRBJ2-1; TCRdb gives TRBD2 as the D gene, but with no DNA this cannot be confirmed. The CDR3 runs 15 residues. CDR1 SGHNT and CDR2 YYREEE come from the germline V gene (reference sequence). The CDR3 loop reads CASSLEHGLYNEQFF.

V gene TRBV7-8 combines with J gene TRBJ2-7. Germline V gives CDR1 SGHVS, CDR2 FQNEAQ. The CDR3 contains 14 residues. This CDR3 reads CASSGLTYSYEQYF.

The V call is TRBV5-5, the J call TRBJ2-4; absent DNA, TCRdb's TRBD1 call cannot be checked. The CDR3 is made up of 16 amino acids. Germline assignment: CDR1 SGHKS and CDR2 YYEKEE (reference sequence). CDR3 amino acids: CASSFPGQGIENIQYF.